This TCR beta chain derives from a study of T cell responses to AZD1222 COVID-19 vaccine. Comment on this clone: Its target is not known.

The V gene's germline CDR1 is SGDLS and CDR2 YYNGEE. This CDR3 is built from 15 residues. V was clipped by 3 bases and J by 2 bases, with 12 bases between them. TCRdb's table, derived via immunoSEQ multiplex PCR, lists solely in-frame clones and lacks some. Among fewer than 120,000 clones listed, over 85% were seen once. Notes on the study in general: Donors skewed white British and female; clonal diversity was possibly underestimated. Regions 160-218 and 743-854 held dominance among vaccine-associated CD4 TCRs, which spanned spike.

This TCR was sampled from an adult who received the AZD1222 COVID-19 vaccine. The sequencing used peripheral blood, collected 28 days after the second AZD1222 dose. The chain has TRBV9 and TRBJ1-5; no firm D call. In DNA form, the CDR3 reads TGTGCCAGCAGCGCTGCTGGGGATGGCAATCAGCCCCAGCATTTT. Its protein is CASSAAGDGNQPQHF.